These 21 T cell receptor beta chains originate from one sample sequenced in a study of cytomegalovirus exposure and HLA in healthy donors. The PCR had 60 Vbeta and 13 Jbeta primers. Profiled with immunoSEQ multiplex PCR; TCRdb holds only in-frame clones, not every one. This sample carries around 170,000 clones, roughly 82% of them seen once, and the ten largest clones take about 1.6%. Sequenced material: PBMCs. All receptors derive from a man aged 40-55 years in good health and CMV-seronegative.

The chain has TRBV27 and TRBJ2-1; TRBD2 matches 7 bases. The length of the CDR3 is 14 residues. Germline-derived CDR1 and CDR2 are MNHEY and SMNVEV (reference sequence). V lost 1 base to trimming and J lost 8 bases; unmatched junction nucleotides: 5. CDR3 bases: TGTGCCAGCAGTTTATGGCGGGAGCGCGATGAGCAGTTCTTC. Translation gives CASSLWRERDEQFF.

This chain connects TRBV11-1 to TRBJ1-6, with D unclear. Germline values: CDR1 SGHAT, CDR2 FQDESV (reference sequence). CDR3 length: 15 amino acids. Deletions cut 5 bases from V and 0 bases from J, with 8 bases between. In DNA, the CDR3 is TGTGCCAGCAGCGGCGGTAGCTCCTATAATTCACCCCTCCACTTT. Its translation: CASSGGSSYNSPLHF.

This clone was seen just once. The genes are TRBV9 and TRBJ1-6; no clear D. The CDR3 is 17 amino acids. V lost 4 bases and J lost 0, with 14 bases in between. The germline V gene has CDR1 SGDLS and CDR2 YYNGEE. In nucleotides, the CDR3 is TGTGCCAGCAGCCAACGGAGAGGGAGCTCCTATAATTCACCCCTCCACTTT. The encoded protein is CASSQRRGSSYNSPLHF.

The chain combines TRBV28 with TRBJ1-4; tentative D call: TRBD1 (5 bases). Germline assignment: CDR1 MDHEN and CDR2 SYDVKM. This CDR3 has 15 amino acids. V was cut by 3 bases and J by 6 bases, with 14 bases left in between. The CDR3 DNA reads TGTGCCAGCAGTTTGGGGGGTTCTTCGGATGAAAAACTGTTTTTT. This codes for CASSLGGSSDEKLFF.

The chain couples TRBV5-1 to TRBJ2-5; 12 positions match TRBD2. V lost 3 bases to trimming and J lost 2 bases; unmatched junction nucleotides: 8. Germline CDR1 SGHRS, CDR2 YFSETQ. This CDR3 is 17 amino acids long. The CDR3 spells CASSWGPSGGAQETQYF. The CDR3 coding sequence is TGCGCCAGCAGCTGGGGCCCTAGCGGGGGGGCTCAAGAGACCCAGTACTTC.

The genes are TRBV28 and TRBJ2-4; no firm D call. Per germline, CDR1 MDHEN and CDR2 SYDVKM. With 5 bases removed from V and 0 bases from J, the gap between germline ends came to 5 bases. The CDR3 covers 13 residues. CDR3 DNA: TGTGCCAGCAGTCTAATAGCCAAAAACATTCAGTACTTC. It specifies CASSLIAKNIQYF.

The V and J genes are TRBV19 and TRBJ2-7, with 8 bases that match TRBD2. The CDR3 spans 16 residues. V lost 5 bases to trimming and J lost 6 bases; unmatched junction nucleotides: 15. Germline CDR1 reads LNHDA; CDR2 reads SQIVND (reference sequence). The CDR3 DNA reads as TGTGCCAGTAGTCCCGTGGGACGGGGGGGATCGGGCGAGCAGTACTTC. Its translation: CASSPVGRGGSGEQYF.

The rearrangement uses TRBV5-6 and TRBJ1-1; D may be TRBD1 (6 bases). The germline V gene encodes CDR1 SGHDT and CDR2 YYEEEE. CDR3 length equals 13 residues. Trimming took 5 bases from V and 5 from J, leaving 13 bases between them. CDR3 sequence: CASRRRGGTEAFF. CDR3 nucleotide sequence: TGTGCCAGCAGACGTAGGGGGGGGACTGAAGCTTTCTTT. The complete variable domain, with remaining parts taken from reference TRBV5-6 and TRBJ1-1, reads DAGVTQSPTHLIKTRGQQVTLRCSPKSGHDTVSWYQQALGQGPQFIFQYYEEEERQRGNFPDRFSGHQFPNYSSELNVNALLLGDSALYLCASRRRGGTEAFFGQGTRLTVV.

This clone was counted only a few times. This chain links TRBV5-6 with TRBJ2-3, with 9 positions matching TRBD1. After removal of 4 bases from V and 2 bases from J, the junction contained 8 bases not matched to a gene. The CDR3 has 16 residues. Germline CDR1 SGHDT, CDR2 YYEEEE. CDR3 protein: CASSIQGARVTDTQYF. The CDR3 nucleotides are TGTGCCAGCAGCATACAGGGGGCGCGAGTCACAGATACGCAGTATTTT.

This clone was seen a single time. V usage is TRBV6-5 and J usage is TRBJ1-1; D not certain. The V and J ends lost 6 bases and 0 bases respectively, with 11 bases between them. The germline gives CDR1 MNHEY, CDR2 SVGAGI. The CDR3 consists of 14 residues. CDR3 DNA: TGTGCCAGCAGCCAGTTTTTCATGAACACTGAAGCTTTCTTT. Translation gives CASSQFFMNTEAFF.

J is TRBJ2-3 and V is TRBV4-3; 7 nucleotides align to TRBD1. The V and J ends lost 3 bases and 2 bases, in that order; junction bases with no gene match: 2. This CDR3 comprises 14 residues. Looked up from germline, CDR1 is LGHNA and CDR2 is YSLEER. In DNA, the CDR3 is TGCGCCAGCAGCCACGACAGGGTCACAGATACGCAGTATTTT. It yields the protein CASSHDRVTDTQYF.

V and J are TRBV29-1 and TRBJ1-3; D might be TRBD1 (6 bases). Deletions cut 5 bases from V and 5 bases from J, with 10 bases between. Germline CDR1 is SQVTM and CDR2 is ANQGSEA. CDR3 length equals 12 residues. CDR3 nucleotides: TGCAGCGTTCGGGACATCCGAAACACCATATATTTT. Its protein product is CSVRDIRNTIYF.

The chain combines TRBV11-2 with TRBJ2-1; 8 nucleotides align to TRBD1. The V and J ends lost 5 bases and 6 bases, in that order; junction bases with no gene match: 9. The CDR3 has 15 residues. Germline lookup yields CDR1 SGHAT and CDR2 FQNNGV. For the CDR3, the DNA is TGTGCCAGCAGCACCCCCCAGGGGGCGGCCAATGAGCAGTTCTTC. It translates to CASSTPQGAANEQFF.

The rearrangement links TRBV10-3 to TRBJ1-4, with 9 positions matching TRBD1. The ends lost 3 bases at V and 13 bases at J; junction bases unmatched: 15. Per the germline V gene, CDR1 is ENHRY and CDR2 is SYGVKD. The CDR3 is 16 residues long. This CDR3 reads CAISDMDKDRGKGLFF. The DNA of the CDR3 is TGTGCCATCAGTGACATGGATAAAGACAGGGGGAAAGGACTGTTTTTT.

This chain uses TRBV27 with TRBJ1-1, with D maybe TRBD1 (6 bases). CDR3 length equals 13 residues. V lost 7 bases and J lost 1, with 10 bases in between. Germline lookup yields CDR1 MNHEY and CDR2 SMNVEV (reference sequence). In nucleotides, the CDR3 is TGTGCCAGCACCCGGACAGCGAACACTGAAGCTTTCTTT. Translation: CASTRTANTEAFF.

The chain links TRBV12-1 to TRBJ1-5; TRBD1 was called by the table and not checked on the DNA. TRBV12-1 is reported as a pseudogene. The CDR3 runs 17 residues. This CDR3 is CASSFGDRDYSNQPQHF. CDR3 sequence (DNA): TGTGCCAGCAGCTTTGGGGACAGGGATTATAGCAATCAGCCCCAGCATTTT.

The J gene is TRBJ1-2, the V gene TRBV2; D is unresolved. Germline CDR1 SNHLY, CDR2 FYNNEI. The CDR3 has 14 residues. V dropped 8 bases and J dropped 1 base, with 14 bases sitting between them. CDR3 DNA: TGTGCCAGCTGGGAGGGATTCCTTAACTATGGCTACACCTTC. It translates to CASWEGFLNYGYTF.

This clone was found a few times. V usage is TRBV30 and J usage is TRBJ1-1; D remains unclear. The V gene lost 4 bases and the J gene lost 1 base, with 7 bases spanning the gap. In germline, CDR1 is GTSNPN, CDR2 SVGIG (reference sequence). The CDR3 runs to 12 residues. The CDR3 spells CAWKPGNTEAFF. CDR3 DNA sequence: TGTGCCTGGAAACCGGGGAACACTGAAGCTTTCTTT.

The chain couples TRBV27 to TRBJ1-4; 7 nucleotides agree with TRBD1. The CDR3 runs to 15 residues. The J segment lost 4 bases and the V segment lost 5 bases, leaving 7 bases of the junction unmatched. CDR1 is MNHEY and CDR2 is SMNVEV in the germline V gene (reference sequence). In nucleotides, the CDR3 is TGTGCCAGCAGTCGATCGACAGGGTATAATGAAAAACTGTTTTTT. This gives the protein CASSRSTGYNEKLFF. The full variable domain, its missing parts supplied by reference TRBV27 and TRBJ1-4, is EAQVTQNPRYLITVTGKKLTVTCSQNMNHEYMSWYRQDPGLGLRQIYYSMNVEVTDKGDVPEGYKVSRKEKRNFPLILESPSPNQTSLYFCASSRSTGYNEKLFFGSGTQLSVL.

CDR3 amino acids: CASSQGQGYGYTF. CDR3 DNA: TGTGCCAGCAGCCAAGGACAGGGCTATGGCTACACCTTC. The chain combines TRBV7-3 with TRBJ1-2, with TRBD1 matching 8 bases. Trimming removed 5 bases from V and 4 bases from J; junction bases left unmatched: 3. This CDR3 comprises 13 residues. In germline, CDR1 is SGHTA, CDR2 FQGTGA.

The chain recombines TRBV2 with TRBJ1-1, with TRBD1 matching over 9 bases. With V trimmed by 3 bases and J by 10 bases, 3 bases remained unmatched. Germline assignment: CDR1 SNHLY and CDR2 FYNNEI. The CDR3 is 12 residues long. The CDR3, as DNA: TGTGCCAGCAGTGACCCGACAGGGGGAGCTTTCTTT. Amino acid sequence: CASSDPTGGAFF. Drawing the rest from reference TRBV2 and TRBJ1-1, the complete variable domain is EPEVTQTPSHQVTQMGQEVILRCVPISNHLYFYWYRQILGQKVEFLVSFYNNEISEKSEIFDDQFSVERPDGSNFTLKIRSTKLEDSAMYFCASSDPTGGAFFGQGTRLTVV.